This T cell receptor beta chain was recovered during a study of cytomegalovirus exposure and HLA in healthy donors. Study-level information: Of all 400 or so donors who were genotyped, roughly 81% belonged to the Caucasian-associated ancestry cluster.

This CDR3 is built from 18 residues. Germline CDR1 reads SGHRS; CDR2 reads YFSETQ. Regarding the study as a whole: With further analysis later on, most CMV-associated TCR beta chains appeared HLA-restricted. Altogether, more than 150 TCR beta chains were recorded as cytomegalovirus-associated.

With respect to this clone: Its specificity is unknown. An end of the junction differs from the germline gene, which may be a read error.

The PCR employed 60 Vbeta primers together with 13 Jbeta primers. Assay: immunoSEQ multiplex PCR; the TCRdb copy retains only in-frame clones and omits some. The sample lists some 150,000 clones, just under 90% seen once, with 4% to 6.5% in the top ten. The sample was PBMCs. The rearrangement links TRBV5-1 to TRBJ2-5, with TRBD2 matching 12 bases. The TCR comes from a woman under 40 in good health and CMV-seronegative. The CDR3 bases are TGCGCCTGCAGCACACTCGGCGGACTAGCGGGATACCAAGAGACCCAGTACTTC. Amino acids: CACSTLGGLAGYQETQYF.